This T cell receptor beta chain appears in the sequencing data of a study of response to subunit inactivated influenza vaccine. For this clonotype: Its cognate antigen is unknown.

Notes on the study in general: Only a handful of new T cells, the authors suggested, are recruited with each seasonal influenza vaccination.

Trimming shortened V by 5 bases and J by 5 bases, and 21 bases separated the two germline ends. This CDR3 contains 17 residues. CDR1 is SGHVS, CDR2 FQNEAQ, per germline. TCRdb processed the RT-PCR reads anew with MiXCR; each CDR3 protein has one entry. The repertoire has about 540,000 distinct CDR3 sequences, around 25% of them found once; the top ten carry about 3%. A further study also used this sample, focusing on T cells expressing NK-cell markers. That report adds: UMI-tagged 5'RACE template switching yielded the TCR beta cDNA. HCMV serostatus: most of the eight sequenced donors positive, one negative.

The receptor's source is a man aged 50 to 59 who received an inactivated influenza vaccine. V and J are TRBV7-8 and TRBJ2-2, with no clear D. Here the sequenced sample was CD4+ T cells sorted from PBMCs, taken 12 days after vaccination. Here the CDR3 DNA reads TGTGCCAGCAGCCTCTCGTCGACCGTTTTCGGGACCGGGGAGCTGTTTTTT. It is translated as CASSLSSTVFGTGELFF. The complete variable domain, with remaining parts taken from reference TRBV7-8 and TRBJ2-2, reads GAGVSQSPRYKVAKRGQDVALRCDPISGHVSLFWYQQALGQGPEFLTYFQNEAQLDKSGLPSDRFFAERPEGSVSTLKIQRTQQEDSAVYLCASSLSSTVFGTGELFFGEGSRLTVL.